This T cell receptor beta chain was documented in a study of T cell clonality in common variable immunodeficiency. CDR3 length equals 13 residues. Germline assignment: CDR1 DFQATT and CDR2 SNEGSKA (reference sequence). Unmatched junction bases numbered 4, after V lost 6 bases and J lost 7 bases. This clone came up many times. The read finishes 3 residues shy of the CDR3 end, and the germline J gene is used to complete it. Measured with immunoSEQ multiplex PCR; TCRdb has only the in-frame clones, and not every one. The sample shows 44,000 or so clones, no singletons; the ten largest hold approximately 0.68%.

V gene TRBV20-1 combines with J gene TRBJ2-2; 11 bases fit TRBD1. The source is a person aged 18-69 years in good health. Sequencing was done on a sample of peripheral blood mononuclear cells. CDR3 DNA (partial): TGCAGTGCCCCGGGACAGGGGGGCGGGGAG. Translated, it gives CSAPGQGGGE. In full, the CDR3 reads CSAPGQGGGELFF.